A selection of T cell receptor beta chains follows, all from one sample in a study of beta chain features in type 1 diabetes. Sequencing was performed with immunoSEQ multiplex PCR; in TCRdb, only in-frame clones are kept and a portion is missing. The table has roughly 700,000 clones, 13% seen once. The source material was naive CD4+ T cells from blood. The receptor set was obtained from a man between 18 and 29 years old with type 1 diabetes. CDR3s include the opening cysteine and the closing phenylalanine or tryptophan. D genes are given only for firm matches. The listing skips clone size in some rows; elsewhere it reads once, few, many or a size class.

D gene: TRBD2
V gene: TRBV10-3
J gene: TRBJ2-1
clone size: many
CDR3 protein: CAIMRPSGGDEQFF
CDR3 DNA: TGTGCCATCATGAGGCCTAGCGGGGGCGATGAGCAGTTCTTC

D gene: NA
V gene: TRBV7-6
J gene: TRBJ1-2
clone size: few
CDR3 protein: CASSLEGDGYTF
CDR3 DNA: TGTGCCAGCAGCTTAGAAGGGGATGGCTACACCTTC

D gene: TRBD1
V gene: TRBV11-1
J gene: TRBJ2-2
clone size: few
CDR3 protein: CASSFFSGTGGNTGELFF
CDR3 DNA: TGTGCCAGCAGCTTTTTCTCTGGGACAGGGGGCAACACCGGGGAGCTGTTTTTT

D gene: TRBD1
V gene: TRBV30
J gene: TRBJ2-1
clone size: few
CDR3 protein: CAWIGGDRGGYNEQFF
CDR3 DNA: TGTGCCTGGATCGGGGGAGACAGGGGTGGATACAATGAGCAGTTCTTC

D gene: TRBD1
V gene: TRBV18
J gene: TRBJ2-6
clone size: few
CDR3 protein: CASSGTVTVGANVLTF
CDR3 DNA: TGTGCCAGCTCAGGGACAGTTACGGTGGGGGCCAACGTCCTGACTTTC

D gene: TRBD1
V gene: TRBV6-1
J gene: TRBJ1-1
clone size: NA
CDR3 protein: CASSPRDSRGTEAFF
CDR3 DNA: TGTGCCAGCAGTCCCCGGGACAGTCGGGGCACTGAAGCTTTCTTT

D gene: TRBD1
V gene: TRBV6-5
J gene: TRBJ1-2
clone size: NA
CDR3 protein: CATQTRGGFGGYTF
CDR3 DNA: TGTGCCACCCAGACTAGAGGGGGCTTCGGTGGCTACACCTTC

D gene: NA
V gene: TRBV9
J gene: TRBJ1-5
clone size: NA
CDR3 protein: CASSPGGDDQPQHF
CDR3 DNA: TGTGCCAGCAGCCCTGGAGGGGACGATCAGCCCCAGCATTTT

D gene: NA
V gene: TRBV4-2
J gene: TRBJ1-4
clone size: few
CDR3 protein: CASSQQEGEKLFF
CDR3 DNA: TGTGCCAGCAGCCAACAAGAAGGGGAAAAACTGTTTTTT

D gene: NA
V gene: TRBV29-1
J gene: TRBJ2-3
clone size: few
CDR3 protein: CSVEEWGDTQYF
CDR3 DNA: TGCAGCGTTGAAGAGTGGGGGGATACGCAGTATTTT

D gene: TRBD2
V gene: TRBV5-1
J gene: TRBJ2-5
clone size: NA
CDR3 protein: CASSALADPGETQYF
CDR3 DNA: TGCGCCAGCAGCGCGCTAGCGGACCCGGGGGAGACCCAGTACTTC

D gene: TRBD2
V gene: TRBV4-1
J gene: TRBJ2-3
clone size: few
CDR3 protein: CASSQARTSGHGDTQYF
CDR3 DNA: TGCGCCAGCAGCCAAGCCCGGACTAGCGGCCATGGAGATACGCAGTATTTT

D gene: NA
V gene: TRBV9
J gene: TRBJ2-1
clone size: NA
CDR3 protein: CASSQTASSYNEQFF
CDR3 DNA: TGTGCCAGCAGCCAAACAGCGAGCTCCTACAATGAGCAGTTCTTC

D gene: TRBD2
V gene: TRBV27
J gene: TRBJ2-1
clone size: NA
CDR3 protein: CASSQLRTSGGSEQFF
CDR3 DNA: TGTGCCAGCAGCCAACTGCGGACTAGCGGGGGTTCTGAGCAGTTCTTC

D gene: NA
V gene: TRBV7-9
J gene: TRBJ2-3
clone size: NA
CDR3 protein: CASSLDGAGTDTQYF
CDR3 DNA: TGTGCCAGCAGCTTAGACGGGGCTGGGACAGATACGCAGTATTTT

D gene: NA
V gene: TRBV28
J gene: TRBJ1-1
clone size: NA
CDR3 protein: CASSSPSGIDTEAFF
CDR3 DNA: TGTGCCAGCAGTTCCCCTTCCGGGATCGACACTGAAGCTTTCTTT

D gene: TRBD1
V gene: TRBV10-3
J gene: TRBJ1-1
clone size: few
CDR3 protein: CAISLDRARAFF
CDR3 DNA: TGTGCCATCAGCCTCGACAGGGCAAGGGCTTTCTTT

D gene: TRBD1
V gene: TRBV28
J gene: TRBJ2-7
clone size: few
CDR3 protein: CASSLFGTGGAEQYF
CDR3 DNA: TGTGCCAGCAGTTTGTTTGGGACAGGGGGCGCCGAGCAGTACTTC

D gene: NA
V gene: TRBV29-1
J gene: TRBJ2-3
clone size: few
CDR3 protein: CSVEQQGLADTQYF
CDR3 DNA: TGCAGCGTTGAGCAACAGGGTTTAGCAGATACGCAGTATTTT

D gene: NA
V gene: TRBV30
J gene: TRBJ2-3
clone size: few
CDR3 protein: CAWGLPDTQYF
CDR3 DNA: TGTGCCTGGGGGCTACCAGATACGCAGTATTTT

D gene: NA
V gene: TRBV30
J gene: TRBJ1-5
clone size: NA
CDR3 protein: CASGQRTGKSNQPQHF
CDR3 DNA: TGTGCCTCCGGACAGCGGACGGGTAAAAGCAATCAGCCCCAGCATTTT

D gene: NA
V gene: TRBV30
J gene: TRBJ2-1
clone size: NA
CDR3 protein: CAWSLLGQTQFF
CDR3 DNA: TGTGCCTGGAGTCTCCTTGGGCAGACGCAGTTCTTC

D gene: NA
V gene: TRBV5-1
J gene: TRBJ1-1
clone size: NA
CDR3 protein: CASSPQGSEAFF
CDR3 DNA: TGCGCCAGCAGCCCACAGGGCTCTGAAGCTTTCTTT

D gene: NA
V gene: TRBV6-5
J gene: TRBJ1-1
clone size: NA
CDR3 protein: CASRGTVNTEAFF
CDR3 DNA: TGTGCCAGCAGGGGAACGGTGAACACTGAAGCTTTCTTT

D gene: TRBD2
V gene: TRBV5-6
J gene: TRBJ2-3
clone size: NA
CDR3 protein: CASSRPGLAVTDTQYF
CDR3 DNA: TGTGCCAGCAGTCGCCCGGGACTAGCGGTGACAGATACGCAGTATTTT

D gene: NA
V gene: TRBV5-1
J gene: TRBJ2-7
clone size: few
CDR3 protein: CASSLVVADYEQYF
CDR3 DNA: TGCGCCAGCAGCTTGGTCGTGGCTGACTACGAGCAGTACTTC

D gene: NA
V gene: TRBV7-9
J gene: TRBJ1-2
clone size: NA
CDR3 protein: CASSSSERDGYTF
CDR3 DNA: TGTGCCAGCAGCTCCTCAGAAAGGGATGGCTACACCTTC

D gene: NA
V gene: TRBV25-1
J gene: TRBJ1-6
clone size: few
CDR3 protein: CASSEQGYNSPLHF
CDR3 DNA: TGTGCCAGCAGTGAACAGGGGTATAATTCACCCCTCCACTTT

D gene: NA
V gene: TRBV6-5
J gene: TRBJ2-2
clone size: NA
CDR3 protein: CASRRGARVTGELFF
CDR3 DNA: TGTGCCAGCAGGAGGGGTGCACGGGTTACCGGGGAGCTGTTTTTT

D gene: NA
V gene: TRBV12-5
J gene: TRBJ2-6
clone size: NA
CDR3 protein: CASTLDSGANVLTF
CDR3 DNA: TGTGCTAGTACTCTGGACTCTGGGGCCAACGTCCTGACTTTC

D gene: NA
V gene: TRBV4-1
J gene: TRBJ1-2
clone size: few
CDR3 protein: CASSQDGRSYTF
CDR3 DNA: TGCGCCAGCAGCCAAGACGGACGGAGCTACACCTTC

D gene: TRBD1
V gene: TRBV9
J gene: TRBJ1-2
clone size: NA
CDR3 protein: CASSADFDRVNGYTF
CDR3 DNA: TGTGCCAGCAGCGCCGACTTCGACAGGGTGAATGGCTACACCTTC

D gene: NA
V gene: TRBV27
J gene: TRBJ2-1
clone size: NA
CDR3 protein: CASSGTYNEQFF
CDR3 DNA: TGTGCCAGCAGCGGGACCTACAATGAGCAGTTCTTC

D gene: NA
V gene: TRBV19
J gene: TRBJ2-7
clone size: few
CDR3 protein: CASSRWGTDNSDEQYF
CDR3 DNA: TGTGCCAGTAGCCGATGGGGAACCGACAATTCTGACGAGCAGTACTTC

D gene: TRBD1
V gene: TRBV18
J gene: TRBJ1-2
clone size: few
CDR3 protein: CASSPRDRDYGYTF
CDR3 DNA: TGTGCCAGCTCACCAAGGGACAGGGATTATGGCTACACCTTC

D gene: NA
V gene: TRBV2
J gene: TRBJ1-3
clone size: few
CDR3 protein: CASSMLNTIYF
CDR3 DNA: TGTGCCAGCAGTATGCTAAACACCATATATTTT

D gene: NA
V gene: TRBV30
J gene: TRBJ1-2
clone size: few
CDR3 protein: CALGGGRVYGYTF
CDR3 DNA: TGTGCCCTGGGCGGGGGTAGGGTCTATGGCTACACCTTC

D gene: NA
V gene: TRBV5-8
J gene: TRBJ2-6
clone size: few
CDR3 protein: CASSYPDGSGANVLTF
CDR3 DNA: TGTGCCAGCAGCTACCCGGACGGCTCTGGGGCCAACGTCCTGACTTTC

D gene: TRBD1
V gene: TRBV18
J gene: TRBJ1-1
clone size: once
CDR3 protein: CASSPPTGGEAFF
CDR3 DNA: TGTGCCAGCTCACCACCGACAGGGGGAGAAGCTTTCTTT